This TCR beta chain is drawn from a study of T cell responses to AZD1222 COVID-19 vaccine. Assay: immunoSEQ multiplex PCR; the TCRdb copy retains only in-frame clones and omits some. This table has some 150,000 clones, over 85% appearing once. Regarding this clone: The antigen remains unidentified.

Overall study findings and caveats: Clonal diversity was possibly underestimated; the donors were predominantly white British and more often female.

This CDR3 is built from 17 residues. Deletions cut 0 bases from V and 3 bases from J, with 14 bases between. Germline CDR1 SGHDN, CDR2 FVKESK. Sequenced here: peripheral blood, sampled on day 0 of AZD1222 vaccination. The sequence came from an adult in good health. The J gene is TRBJ1-4, the V gene TRBV14; D gene unclear. This chain's CDR3 is CASSQEVWFPPNEKLFF. The CDR3 coding sequence is TGTGCCAGCAGCCAAGAAGTTTGGTTCCCCCCTAATGAAAAACTGTTTTTT. The full variable domain, rest sourced from reference TRBV14 and TRBJ1-4, is EAGVTQFPSHSVIEKGQTVTLRCDPISGHDNLYWYRRVMGKEIKFLLHFVKESKQDESGMPNNRFLAERTGGTYSTLKVQPAELEDSGVYFCASSQEVWFPPNEKLFFGSGTQLSVL.